This T cell receptor (beta chain) was found in a study of OX40 agonist ivuxolimab in advanced cancers. Across the study: The drug used for patients, ivuxolimab, was an agonistic anti-OX40 (CD134) antibody. Antecedent anti-PD-1, anti-PD-L1 or anti-CTLA-4 therapy was permissible, with 30% to 50% having received some.

Study-wide results and limits: The study found among the lowest clonal expansion in partial responders at 0.1-3.0 mg/kg.

Comment on this clone: Its antigen remains unknown.

At cycle 4 day 1, cycle 7 day 1, and baseline, blood was sampled. Clones were sequenced by immunoSEQ multiplex PCR, and TCRdb holds only the in-frame ones, with some missing. The data show about 76,000 clones, around 86% seen once. The TCR was taken from an adult with an advanced solid tumor such as melanoma, head and neck, liver or kidney cancer. Source: CD4+ or CD8+ T cells sorted from blood, taken in a trial of the OX40 agonist ivuxolimab.

The CDR3, as DNA: TGTGCCAGCAGCTTAGAGCCCAGGCGGGAGACCCAGTACTTC. Encoded protein: CASSLEPRRETQYF. The chain carries TRBV11-2 and TRBJ2-5, with no clear D. There are 14 residues in the CDR3. Deletions cut 0 bases from V and 5 bases from J, with 10 bases between. In germline, CDR1 is SGHAT, CDR2 FQNNGV.